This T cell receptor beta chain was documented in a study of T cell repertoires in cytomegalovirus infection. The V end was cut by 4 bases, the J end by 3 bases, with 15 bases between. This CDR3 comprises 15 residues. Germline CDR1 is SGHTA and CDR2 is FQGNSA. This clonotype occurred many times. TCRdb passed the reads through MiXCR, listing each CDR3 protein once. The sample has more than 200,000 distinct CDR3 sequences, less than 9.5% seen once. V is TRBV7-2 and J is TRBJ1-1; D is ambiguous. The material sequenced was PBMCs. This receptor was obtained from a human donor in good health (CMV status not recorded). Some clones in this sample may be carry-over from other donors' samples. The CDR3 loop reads CASSSPTLWDTEAFF. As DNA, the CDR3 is TGTGCCAGCAGCTCACCGACCCTTTGGGACACTGAAGCTTTCTTT.